This T cell receptor (beta chain) was sequenced for a study of cytomegalovirus exposure and HLA in healthy donors. Overall study results and limits: As a later analysis showed, a missense DCLRE1C variant was linked to trimming of TCR beta V- and J-genes. Presence/absence analyses supposed approximately even sequencing depth among donors. In an earlier analysis, productive rearrangement rates for most beta V segments clustered near 90% or 30%.

PCR employed 60 Vbeta and 13 Jbeta primers. TCRdb's copy holds only in-frame clones and misses some; the assay was immunoSEQ multiplex PCR. Of hundreds of thousands of clones in the sample, 65% to 85% are singletons; the top ten hold approximately 2.3%. V was pared by 0 bases and J by 1 base, with 7 bases of the junction left unmatched. This CDR3 spans 18 amino acids. The germline V gene encodes CDR1 MGHRA and CDR2 YSYEKL. For this clone: Antigen unknown.

This chain links TRBV4-1 with TRBJ2-2; 8 bases agree with TRBD1. The sequence derives from a female donor in good health and CMV-seronegative. Material: PBMCs. As DNA, the CDR3 is TGCGCCAGCAGCCAAGAGCAGGGGGCCGCTGGGAACACCGGGGAGCTGTTTTTT. Translated: CASSQEQGAAGNTGELFF.